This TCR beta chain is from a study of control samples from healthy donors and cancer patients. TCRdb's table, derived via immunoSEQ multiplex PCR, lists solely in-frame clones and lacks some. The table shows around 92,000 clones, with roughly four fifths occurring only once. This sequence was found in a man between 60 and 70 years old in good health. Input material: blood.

The CDR3 is CASSLIRGEETQYF. The CDR3 nucleotides are TGCGCCAGCAGCTTGATACGGGGTGAAGAGACCCAGTACTTC. V and J are TRBV5-1 and TRBJ2-5, with D tentatively TRBD2 (5 bases). The germline V gene has CDR1 SGHRS and CDR2 YFSETQ. The V and J ends lost 1 base and 3 bases respectively, with 10 bases between them. The CDR3 runs 14 residues.